A selection of T cell receptor beta chains follows, all from one sample in a study of patients and donors after allogeneic stem cell transplantation. TCRdb redid the calling of the RT-PCR reads with MiXCR, one entry per CDR3 protein. The sample lists about 400,000 distinct CDR3 sequences, 16% occurring once. The sequenced material came from blood, either unsorted or a sorted T cell fraction (not recorded which). The receptors stem from a human donor who was either an allogeneic HSCT recipient or a stem cell or donor lymphocyte infusion donor (not recorded which). It is not recorded whose cells these are; they may come from a transplant donor. Each CDR3 is given with its conserved first and last residue. D genes are given only for firm matches. Rows give clone size only sometimes, using once, few, many, or a class for an expanded clone.

d_call: NA; j_call: TRBJ2-3; v_call: TRBV20-1; clone_size: NA; cdr3_nt: TGCAGTGGGAGTGGGTATGAGCTAGCGGGGACAGGGGGCACAGATACGCAGTATTTT; cdr3_aa: CSGSGYELAGTGGTDTQYF
d_call: NA; j_call: TRBJ2-7; v_call: TRBV18; clone_size: few; cdr3_nt: TGTGCCAGCTCACCCCCGGGGGACTACGAGCAGTACTTC; cdr3_aa: CASSPPGDYEQYF
d_call: NA; j_call: TRBJ2-5; v_call: TRBV4-1; clone_size: NA; cdr3_nt: TGCGCCAGCAGCCCTCGGGGCAGGGAGCAGACCCAGTACTTC; cdr3_aa: CASSPRGREQTQYF
d_call: NA; j_call: TRBJ2-3; v_call: TRBV5-1; clone_size: NA; cdr3_nt: TGCGCCAGCAGACCGATTACAGGGATTACAGATACGCAGTATTTT; cdr3_aa: CASRPITGITDTQYF
d_call: NA; j_call: TRBJ2-1; v_call: TRBV2; clone_size: many; cdr3_nt: TGTGCCGGGGGGGGCTCTCAGTTCTTC; cdr3_aa: CAGGGSQFF
d_call: TRBD2; j_call: TRBJ2-1; v_call: TRBV6-1; clone_size: few; cdr3_nt: TGTGCCAGCAGGACGGAACCGGGACTAGCTTCCAATGAGCAGTTCTTC; cdr3_aa: CASRTEPGLASNEQFF
d_call: NA; j_call: TRBJ2-3; v_call: TRBV4-1; clone_size: NA; cdr3_nt: TGCGCCAGCAGCCAAGTCTCGGCAGATACGCAGTATTTT; cdr3_aa: CASSQVSADTQYF
d_call: NA; j_call: TRBJ1-5; v_call: TRBV15; clone_size: few; cdr3_nt: TGTGCCACCACCCAGGAAGGGGTCAATCAGCCCCAGCATTTT; cdr3_aa: CATTQEGVNQPQHF
d_call: NA; j_call: TRBJ2-4; v_call: TRBV7-2; clone_size: few; cdr3_nt: TGTGCCAGCAGCCCAGACAGGACCCCTGGGGACATTCAGTACTTC; cdr3_aa: CASSPDRTPGDIQYF
d_call: NA; j_call: TRBJ2-7; v_call: TRBV12-3/TRBV12-4; clone_size: many; cdr3_nt: TGTGCCAGCAGTTGGTCTGCAGGTTACGAGCAGTACTTC; cdr3_aa: CASSWSAGYEQYF
d_call: TRBD1; j_call: TRBJ1-2; v_call: TRBV29-1; clone_size: few; cdr3_nt: TGCAGCGGACAGGGGGCTTGGGGCTACACCTTC; cdr3_aa: CSGQGAWGYTF
d_call: TRBD1; j_call: TRBJ1-4; v_call: TRBV6-1; clone_size: NA; cdr3_nt: TGTGCCAGCAGCACCGGGACAGGGGATGAAAAACTGTTTTTT; cdr3_aa: CASSTGTGDEKLFF
d_call: NA; j_call: TRBJ2-7; v_call: TRBV10-3; clone_size: many; cdr3_nt: TGTGCCATAACCGCGATAGGAGGGGGCGAGCAGTACTTC; cdr3_aa: CAITAIGGGEQYF
d_call: NA; j_call: TRBJ1-1; v_call: TRBV4-3; clone_size: NA; cdr3_nt: TGCGCCAGCAGCCAATCCCCGGGACGTTCGGCAGCTTTCTTT; cdr3_aa: CASSQSPGRSAAFF
d_call: NA; j_call: TRBJ2-2; v_call: TRBV11-2; clone_size: NA; cdr3_nt: TGTGCCAGCAGGAGAACGGGACAAAAACGCGTCGGGGAGCTGTTTTTT; cdr3_aa: CASRRTGQKRVGELFF
d_call: NA; j_call: TRBJ1-2; v_call: TRBV4-1; clone_size: NA; cdr3_nt: TGCGCCAGCAGCCAAGGGGGCTACTATGGCTACACCTTC; cdr3_aa: CASSQGGYYGYTF
d_call: TRBD2; j_call: TRBJ2-5; v_call: TRBV12-3/TRBV12-4; clone_size: many; cdr3_nt: TGTGCCAGCAGTTTATCCGGGAGGGAAGAGACCCAGTACTTC; cdr3_aa: CASSLSGREETQYF
d_call: NA; j_call: TRBJ2-2; v_call: TRBV12-3/TRBV12-4; clone_size: NA; cdr3_nt: TGTGCCAGCAGTCCCCAAACTGGGAACACCGGGGAGCTGTTTTTT; cdr3_aa: CASSPQTGNTGELFF
d_call: NA; j_call: TRBJ1-5; v_call: TRBV25-1; clone_size: NA; cdr3_nt: TGTGCCAGCAGTGATAATGGTGGTAATCAGCCCCAGCATTTT; cdr3_aa: CASSDNGGNQPQHF
d_call: NA; j_call: TRBJ1-5; v_call: TRBV27; clone_size: once; cdr3_nt: TGTGCCAGCAGTTTTCTGGGTGGGGGCAATCAGCCCCAGCATTTT; cdr3_aa: CASSFLGGGNQPQHF
d_call: NA; j_call: TRBJ2-2; v_call: TRBV6-1; clone_size: NA; cdr3_nt: TGTGCCAGCAGTGACCCAGGGTTGAACACCGGGGAGCTGTTTTTT; cdr3_aa: CASSDPGLNTGELFF
d_call: NA; j_call: TRBJ2-7; v_call: TRBV14; clone_size: few; cdr3_nt: TGTGCCAGCAGCCAAGATTGGGCAGGGGATGGGGCGATGAAGTACGAGCAGTACTTC; cdr3_aa: CASSQDWAGDGAMKYEQYF
d_call: NA; j_call: TRBJ2-2; v_call: TRBV29-1; clone_size: many; cdr3_nt: TGCAGCGTTGCTACAGTAACCGGGGAGCTGTTTTTT; cdr3_aa: CSVATVTGELFF
d_call: TRBD2; j_call: TRBJ2-1; v_call: TRBV6-2/TRBV6-3; clone_size: NA; cdr3_nt: TGTGCCAGCAGTCCACAGCTAGCGGGCAGGGACAATGAGCAGTTCTTC; cdr3_aa: CASSPQLAGRDNEQFF
d_call: TRBD2; j_call: TRBJ2-3; v_call: TRBV4-3; clone_size: many; cdr3_nt: TGCGCCAGCAGTGTCACCGGGACTAAGGGGGATACGCAGTATTTT; cdr3_aa: CASSVTGTKGDTQYF
d_call: TRBD1; j_call: TRBJ2-1; v_call: TRBV11-2; clone_size: few; cdr3_nt: TGTGCCAGCAGGTCCATCAGGGGGCAGCATGAGCAGTTCTTC; cdr3_aa: CASRSIRGQHEQFF
d_call: NA; j_call: TRBJ2-3; v_call: TRBV5-1; clone_size: many; cdr3_nt: TGCGCCAGCCAGCCAGGGGACTTCACAGATACGCAGTATTTT; cdr3_aa: CASQPGDFTDTQYF
d_call: TRBD1; j_call: TRBJ2-5; v_call: TRBV12-3/TRBV12-4; clone_size: few; cdr3_nt: TGTGCCAGCAGTCGAGCTCCTCCGGGACAGGGGAGGGAGACCCAGTACTTC; cdr3_aa: CASSRAPPGQGRETQYF
d_call: NA; j_call: TRBJ1-1; v_call: TRBV20-1; clone_size: NA; cdr3_nt: TGCAGTGCTGCGGGGTCTGAAGCTTTCTTT; cdr3_aa: CSAAGSEAFF
d_call: NA; j_call: TRBJ2-3; v_call: TRBV7-3; clone_size: many; cdr3_nt: TGTGCCAGCAGCTTAAACAGGGCCACAGATACGCAGTATTTT; cdr3_aa: CASSLNRATDTQYF
d_call: NA; j_call: TRBJ1-4; v_call: TRBV11-2; clone_size: few; cdr3_nt: TGTGCCAGCAGCTTAACGCACGGGGGATGGAATGAAAAACTGTTTTTT; cdr3_aa: CASSLTHGGWNEKLFF
d_call: NA; j_call: TRBJ1-5; v_call: TRBV6-1; clone_size: few; cdr3_nt: TGTGCCAGCAGTATCGGGAGATTCAATCAGCCCCAGCATTTT; cdr3_aa: CASSIGRFNQPQHF
d_call: NA; j_call: TRBJ2-3; v_call: TRBV20-1; clone_size: few; cdr3_nt: TGCAGTGCTGGGGGGGATACGCAGTATTTT; cdr3_aa: CSAGGDTQYF